This T cell receptor (beta chain) was recovered during a study of blood T cell repertoires in acute mononucleosis (dated by TCRdb to the early 2020s). As for the study more broadly: Acute-phase samples, which represented the primary response, were collected within 2 weeks of symptom onset. During acute infection, mean YVL-BR-specific and GLC-BM-specific cells made up about 1.9% and 1% of blood CD8 T cells. A mean blood EBV load of 3.8 log10 genome copies per million B cells was observed during acute infection, and a mean blood EBV load of roughly 2.5 was observed at convalescence.

Study-level results and caveats: Only around 10% of unique acute clonotypes persisted into convalescence, yet these made up most of the response; new diverse de novo clonotypes seemingly replaced the rest. For BRLF1 (YVL-BR), TCRalpha CDR3 motifs played a dominant role and TCRbeta a minimal role in TCR repertoire selection. Low acute-to-convalescent clonotype overlap might partly reflect sampling error, because only a fraction of each donor's blood was analyzed. With just a few donors in the cohort, the group averages were based on very few individuals.

Explained via the paper, the time point label denotes: acute infectious mononucleosis, at clinical presentation within 2 weeks of symptom onset (visit 1). CD8 T cell responses to two immunodominant EBV epitopes, BRLF1 109 (YVL-BR) and BMLF1 280 (GLC-BM), were tracked in the study over primary infection. Primary EBV infection was taken to be indicated by a positive serum heterophile antibody test and EBV viral capsid antigen-specific IgM. As a first step, magnetic positive selection (MACS) was used to enrich total CD8 T cells from the PBMCs. Live CD3+ CD8+ tetramer+ cells were sorted on a FACSAria III to over 95% purity. Cell sorting used a PE-conjugated tetramer carrying the BRLF1 109-117 peptide. After tetramer sorting, TCR repertoires of EBV epitope-specific CD8 T cells were deep-sequenced directly ex vivo at acute infection and at convalescence. Donors were three people aged roughly 18 to 30 with clinical acute infectious mononucleosis and laboratory evidence of primary EBV infection. Heparinized peripheral blood was collected when donors presented clinically with mononucleosis symptoms and again about 6 months afterward. Ficoll-Paque density gradient centrifugation was used to isolate PBMCs.

For TCR profiling, total RNA from no fewer than 8,500 sorted tetramer+ CD8 T cells was reverse transcribed into cDNA. PCR amplification of CDR3 regions used primers annealing to V and J regions and added unique molecular identifiers so that templates could be tracked. The immunoSEQ platform, including its sequencing and error-correction standards, was used to profile TCRalpha and TCRbeta chains. The paper's processing steps were these. Clonal copy numbers were corrected for sequencing and PCR errors, and CDR3s were defined according to IMGT conventions. Only productive rearrangements were analyzed, using immunoSEQ Analyzer versions 2.0 and 3.0, with gene-pairing frequencies processed further in Microsoft Excel. Circos plots were used to visualize V-J pairings, and MEME plus a custom motifSearch program were used to find CDR3 motifs. The probability of generation of TCR sequences was calculated using the OLGA algorithm. Clonotypes found at both visits were termed persistent, clonotypes found only in the acute phase were termed nonpersistent, and clonotypes found only at convalescence were termed de novo. Any amino acid clonotype used by more than one donor was defined as a public TCR. TCRdb mirrors the immuneACCESS table, restricted to in-frame sequences. Some clones are absent from its copies; in checked studies, under half trace to an unresolved V gene, and the reason for the others is unknown. Clone size and V and J calls were adopted from that table, with D and trimming inferred from the DNA. Recorded for this sample are 6,000 to 9,000 clones; 25% to 30% of them occurred a single time. Around 30% of the sample is in the top ten clones.

Looking up the germline V gene yields CDR1 MDHEN and CDR2 SYDVKM. Including the terminal cysteine and phenylalanine, the CDR3 comprises 19 residues. Only the CDR3 portion is preserved as DNA: 57 bases, with reading frame beginning at the first base. For this chain, trimming is 5 bases at the V end and 0 bases at the J end, and the number of junction bases without a gene match is 12. In its sample, this clone was seen many times. Nothing much larger sits one base from this clone, and base qualities are not available. The V gene is TRBV28 and the J gene is TRBJ2-6, with TRBD1 identical over 8 junction bases. The input for sequencing was EBV YVL epitope tetramer+ CD8+ T cells sorted from PBMCs, taken during acute infectious mononucleosis. What the cell subset or site label conveys for this sample: CD8 T cells binding a tetramer with EBV BRLF1 109-117 peptide (YVL-BR). The TCR sequence derives from a woman under 30 with infectious mononucleosis caused by EBV. The encoded CDR3 is CASSDWTGNSYSGANVLTF. The base sequence is TGTGCCAGCAGTGACTGGACAGGGAATTCGTACTCTGGGGCCAACGTCCTGACTTTC.